This entry concerns a single T cell receptor (beta chain). Its antigen is unidentified. The sample belongs to a study of T cells in localized non-small cell lung cancer. Study-wide findings and caveats: Greater T cell density in blood accompanied longer overall survival. A single tumor region was sequenced, leaving heterogeneity possible. T cell clonality was highest in uninvolved adjacent lung, above tumor.

Assay used: immunoSEQ multiplex PCR; TCRdb lists only in-frame clones, some missing. The profile covers about 9,200 clones, with roughly nine tenths appearing a single time and around 2.2% taken by the ten largest. Germline V gene sequence: CDR1 SEHNR, CDR2 FQNEAQ (reference sequence). The CDR3 runs to 15 residues. The ends lost 4 bases at V and 5 bases at J; junction bases unmatched: 6. V usage is TRBV7-9 and J usage is TRBJ1-5, with TRBD1 identical over 9 bases. The TCR sequence derives from a female donor older than 55 with stage II squamous cell lung carcinoma. The source material was peripheral blood, sampled before any cancer treatment. Written as DNA, the CDR3 is TGTGCCAGCAGCTCCACAGGGGGCAGGGATCAGCCCCAGCATTTT. Amino acid sequence: CASSSTGGRDQPQHF.